This T cell receptor (beta chain) was retrieved from a study of PD-L1 blockade in urothelial cancer (dated by TCRdb to the late 2010s). General notes on the study: All patients started therapy at some point between 2014 and 2016 and received atezolizumab 1,200 mg intravenously every 3 weeks. About 90% of the 29 patients were males with bladder-origin urothelial cancer, and 18 of 29 reported a prior smoking history. An ECOG performance status of 0 or 1 was recorded for the patients, and 0 to 3 prior chemotherapy regimens had been received by the patients. Blood samples were analyzed at 3 weeks after treatment start (second dose) and at 6 weeks after treatment start. Blood samples gave a median of roughly 150,000 T cells and 88,000 or so unique TCRs, with a median clonality of around 0.074. The study was an exploratory multi-omic analysis of somatic, immune and clinical correlates of response to PD-L1 blockade with atezolizumab in urothelial cancer. TCR sequencing covered pretreatment tumor samples and matched, serially collected peripheral blood taken before and after atezolizumab treatment. Durable clinical benefit was defined as a progression-free survival longer than 6 months, and TCR features were additionally tested against progression-free survival and overall survival. In the same patients who had TCR sequencing, pretreatment tumors also underwent whole exome sequencing and RNA sequencing. Under 10 patients achieved durable clinical benefit and roughly 20 did not. Pretreatment blood TCR-seq was available for twenty-nine patients, at least one posttreatment blood collection was obtained for around 25 patients, and tumor TCR-seq was available for around 25 patients. Study-level results and caveats: Small sample size (n of about 30) and many exploratory analyses mean the results are intended to be hypothesis-generating. Improved progression-free and overall survival was associated with having pretreatment peripheral blood TCR clonality below the median. Among patients with durable benefit, tumor-associated TCR clones showed greater expansion in peripheral blood 3 weeks after treatment started (n ≈ 22, p = 0.022).

The sample's time point label, decoded: peripheral blood 6 weeks after treatment start. The cohort included 29 patients with locally advanced or metastatic urothelial carcinoma who were treated at Memorial Sloan Kettering on a trial protocol. Peripheral blood mononuclear cells were collected pretreatment and during treatment, with between 1 and 8 total time points obtained per patient. The Qiagen DNeasy Blood extraction kit was used to purify genomic DNA from total PBMCs and tumor samples. PBMCs were collected pretreatment and during treatment and were isolated and stored as previously described. To estimate absolute template abundance from read counts, synthetic TCR analog templates were spiked into each PCR. TCRbeta CDR3 regions were amplified from genomic DNA with bias-controlled V and J gene primers using the immunoSEQ assay. Rearranged TCRbeta segments were sequenced at approximately 20X coverage. On the authors' methods: Clustering was used to correct sequencing errors, and CDR3s were annotated against IMGT so that V, D and J genes could be assigned. Only productive TCRbeta rearrangements were used in downstream analyses, excluding out-of-frame or stop-codon sequences. To compute clonality, Shannon entropy was normalized by the log of the number of unique productive sequences and then subtracted from one. Fisher's exact test with Benjamini-Hochberg correction, using a cutoff of adjusted p below 0.01, was how clones that differed between time points or between blood and tumor were identified. Entries here come from immuneACCESS through TCRdb and include only in-frame sequences with V and J called. Some clones fail to appear in such tables; in the studies checked, an unresolved V gene covers under half of the shortfall, and the cause of the remainder is unknown. That table supplies the V and J calls and clone size; D and trimming were determined from the DNA. Here the sample has some 48,000 clones; approximately 81% occur a single time. 8.8% of the sample is held by the ten biggest clonotypes.

A note on this clone: The antigen it binds to is not known. No much larger clone exists at a distance of one base, and base qualities are not known.

In the germline V gene, CDR1 corresponds to WSHSY and CDR2 to SAAADI. From V the trimming removes 6 bases and from J it removes 1 base, while the gene matches leave 1 base of the junction unaccounted for. The CDR3 measures 13 amino acids from cysteine to phenylalanine. CDR3 DNA is the only sequence kept; it has 39 bases, read in frame from the first base. Sequencing was performed on PBMCs, taken around atezolizumab (anti-PD-L1) treatment. The clonotype was recovered from a man between 70 and 80 years old with urothelial cancer. The chain joins TRBV10-2 to TRBJ2-7, with 9 middle bases fitting TRBD1. The CDR3: CASRTGGSYEQYF. DNA sequence: TGCGCCAGCAGGACAGGGGGTTCCTACGAGCAGTACTTC.